This TCR beta chain is drawn from a study of identical twins listed by TCRdb under 2016. A note on the overall study: TCR alpha and beta repertoires from monozygotic twins, unrelated adults of various ages and cord blood were deep-sequenced to test whether fetal clonotypes persist. Replicate twin experiments were performed at different times using different library preparation protocols to rule out contamination.

Details on this clonotype: This clone's antigen is unknown. No base-level quality is on record; no much larger clone is a single base apart.

Every donor was a healthy Caucasian. The twin cohort comprised three pairs of female monozygotic twins, all aged roughly 18 to 29 years. Positive isolation kits from Invitrogen were used to isolate CD4+ and CD8+ T cell populations. Trimming at the junction amounts to 0 bases on V and 1 base on J, and the germline ends lie 12 bases apart. CDR3 length: 16 amino acids, cysteine to phenylalanine. Only CDR3 DNA remains: 48 bases, in frame from the first base. The germline V gene encodes CDR1 LGHNA and CDR2 YSLEER. The paper as a whole reports these results and caveats: Zero-insertion analyses could be partly confounded by invariant T cells such as MAIT and iNKT, though diverse VJ usage argued against such confounding for most clonotypes. Abundant cord blood beta clonotypes carried fewer insertions; young adult naive repertoires showed a weaker similar trend, while memory repertoires showed none. Recombination models systematically underestimated out-of-frame TCR alpha sharing in monozygotic twins but agreed with sharing between unrelated individuals. Excess twin sharing in beta out-of-frame sequences was weaker because fewer shared sequences lowered the signal-to-noise ratio. Because the same donors could not be followed over many years, the conclusions relied on cross-sectional statistical analysis. Compared with coincidental sharing between unrelated individuals, out-of-frame TCR alpha sequences shared between twins had an excess of sequences with low generation probability.

The library was made by 5' RACE. The listed sequencing device is Illumina HiSeq 2000. Template switching introduced a universal primer binding site; the final cDNA contained a unique molecular identifier, enabling accurate counting of TCR cDNA molecules. Specific primers in the conserved constant-segment region were used to synthesize first-strand cDNA for TCR alpha and beta chains. To control for contamination, every cDNA library carried two barcodes: a SMART-Mk sample barcode plus Illumina barcodes. TruSeq adapter sequences along with Illumina sample barcodes were introduced in two successive PCR steps. The TCR alpha and beta cDNA libraries were sequenced on the Illumina HiSeq platform using custom primers. Per the authors' processing: MiGEC processed the raw reads to extract unique molecular identifiers, while MiXCR was used to determine the CDR3 positions. For each individual, recombination models were inferred using an EM algorithm with the repgenHMM and IGoR tools. The tcR package in R was used for shared clonotype analysis, with sharing normalized by the product of cloneset sizes. To study raw recombination free of thymic and clonal selection effects, out-of-frame nonproductive sequences were analyzed. The public reads were reanalyzed by TCRdb: fastp trimming at Q25, MiXCR alignment, in-frame beta chains only. One record per CDR3 amino acid sequence lists the most common genes and DNA. TCRdb assigned the V and J calls; the authors' analysis was not used. The sample table shows approximately 300,000 distinct CDR3 sequences, and 7.5% to 9.5% are seen once. The ten most abundant clones make up around 7.1% of the sample.

These data were also reused for a study on yellow fever vaccine responses in identical twins. As the second publication notes: The T cell response to vaccination in identical twins was reported by the authors to appear partly convergent and partly personalized. Focusing on identical twins, the study followed the T cell clones that responded to the vaccine, and did so with precision.

The receptor comes from a woman aged 18-29 years in good health. The material sequenced was CD8+ T cells sorted from blood. The chain is encoded by TRBV4-3 joined to TRBJ1-1; the D gene is unclear. The base sequence is TGCGCCAGCAGCCAAGATAGTTCCGGGTGGAACACTGAAGCTTTCTTT. Its translation is CASSQDSSGWNTEAFF.